These T cell receptor beta chains were read from a single sample in a study of T cells in Graves' hyperthyroidism and ophthalmopathy. TCRdb re-derived calls from the multiplex PCR reads in MiXCR, one entry per CDR3 protein. The sample shows about 300,000 distinct CDR3 sequences, roughly 15% of them seen only once. Sequenced input: blood. These receptors were collected from a young man with Graves' hyperthyroidism. CDR3s include the opening cysteine and the closing phenylalanine or tryptophan. A D gene is named only where the DNA matches it firmly. For some rows the clone size is stated as once, few or many, or as a class when expanded; others skip it.

>TRBV7-7|many|.|TRBJ2-3
CASSPVGHGTDTQYF
TGTGCTAGCAGCCCGGTGGGGCATGGCACAGATACGCAGTATTTT
>TRBV7-3|many|.|TRBJ2-7
CASSLSQVGEQYF
TGTGCCAGCAGCTTAAGTCAAGTGGGCGAGCAGTACTTC
>TRBV10-1|many|.|TRBJ1-1
CASSANLNTEAFF
TGCGCCAGCAGCGCGAATCTGAACACTGAAGCTTTCTTT
>TRBV20-1|many|TRBD1|TRBJ1-2
CSVGDRVYGYTF
TGCAGTGTAGGGGACAGGGTCTATGGCTACACCTTC
>TRBV20-1|many|.|TRBJ2-5
CSARGYSMRETQYF
TGCAGTGCTAGAGGTTATAGCATGCGGGAGACCCAGTACTTC
>TRBV18|many|TRBD1|TRBJ2-7
CASSRRDRGFEQYF
TGTGCCAGCTCACGCCGGGACAGGGGCTTCGAGCAGTACTTC
>TRBV7-2|.|.|TRBJ2-1
CASSLGSRPYKRNEQFF
TGTGCCAGCAGCTTAGGTTCTCGCCCATATAAGAGAAATGAGCAGTTCTTC
>TRBV5-1|.|.|TRBJ2-1
CASSLETYNEQFF
TGCGCCAGCAGCTTAGAAACCTACAATGAGCAGTTCTTC
>TRBV9|many|.|TRBJ2-1
CASSVDPYNEQFF
TGTGCCAGCAGCGTAGATCCGTACAATGAGCAGTTCTTC
>TRBV3-1|many|.|TRBJ2-2
CASSLLNTGELFF
TGTGCCAGCAGCTTACTGAACACCGGGGAGCTGTTTTTT
>TRBV6-2/TRBV6-3|.|TRBD1|TRBJ2-1
CASSYSTGAAYNEQFF
TGTGCCAGCAGTTACTCAACAGGGGCTGCCTACAATGAGCAGTTCTTC
>TRBV2|.|TRBD1|TRBJ1-5
CASSGPETGALGNQPQHF
TGTGCCAGCAGTGGTCCGGAGACAGGGGCCCTGGGCAATCAGCCCCAGCATTTT
>TRBV2|many|TRBD2|TRBJ2-1
CASRSDLAGVVYEQFF
TGTGCCAGCAGATCCGATCTAGCGGGAGTGGTGTATGAGCAGTTCTTC
>TRBV28|many|.|TRBJ2-1
CASSSQGIEQFF
TGTGCCAGCAGTTCCCAGGGAATTGAGCAGTTCTTC
>TRBV20-1|many|.|TRBJ2-1
CSASKLAGYNEQFF
TGCAGTGCTAGTAAACTAGCAGGCTACAATGAGCAGTTCTTC
>TRBV28|many|.|TRBJ2-2
CASRLGRDGELFF
TGTGCCAGCAGACTGGGACGAGACGGGGAGCTGTTTTTT
>TRBV29-1|many|.|TRBJ2-6
CSAFGRGANVLTF
TGCAGCGCCTTTGGACGCGGGGCCAACGTCCTGACTTTC
>TRBV5-5|many|TRBD1|TRBJ2-7
CASSPPRQGPYEQYF
TGTGCCAGCAGCCCCCCTCGACAGGGCCCCTACGAGCAGTACTTC
>TRBV5-5|.|TRBD1|TRBJ1-2
CASSRDRVFYGYTF
TGTGCCAGCAGCCGGGACAGGGTTTTCTATGGCTACACCTTC
>TRBV7-6|.|.|TRBJ2-7
CASSIRAEQYF
TGTGCCAGCAGCATCCGAGCTGAGCAGTACTTC
>TRBV3-1|many|.|TRBJ1-5
CASSPTRGQPQHF
TGTGCCAGCAGTCCGACACGCGGTCAGCCCCAGCATTTT
>TRBV20-1|medium-sized|.|TRBJ2-5
CSAPLPRGEVVRETQYF
TGCAGTGCCCCCTTACCCCGGGGAGAGGTGGTTCGAGAGACCCAGTACTTC
>TRBV12-3/TRBV12-4|.|.|TRBJ2-1
CASSPPGPTNEQFF
TGTGCCAGCAGTCCTCCGGGACCGACCAATGAGCAGTTCTTC
>TRBV28|many|.|TRBJ2-1
CASSRPGSGEQFF
TGTGCCAGCAGTCGCCCCGGGTCAGGGGAGCAGTTCTTC
>TRBV5-1|many|TRBD1|TRBJ1-5
CASRLNPGQGYQPQHF
TGCGCCAGCAGACTAAACCCGGGACAGGGGTATCAGCCCCAGCATTTT
>TRBV6-1|many|.|TRBJ1-5
CASRPTGVNQPQHF
TGTGCCAGCAGGCCCACGGGGGTCAATCAGCCCCAGCATTTT
>TRBV27|many|.|TRBJ2-7
CASSLAQGREQYF
TGTGCCAGCAGTTTAGCCCAGGGGCGCGAGCAGTACTTC
>TRBV27|.|TRBD1|TRBJ1-2
CASSLGTGNIYGYTF
TGTGCCAGCAGTTTAGGGACAGGGAATATCTATGGCTACACCTTC
>TRBV28|.|.|TRBJ2-5
CASSLFVSSQETQYF
TGTGCCAGCAGTTTATTCGTCAGCAGCCAAGAGACCCAGTACTTC
>TRBV24-1|.|.|TRBJ2-1
CATSDLGDRDNEQFF
TGTGCCACCAGTGATTTAGGAGACCGAGACAATGAGCAGTTCTTC
>TRBV19|many|.|TRBJ1-2
CASSIPSGRVYGYTF
TGTGCCAGTAGTATTCCTTCGGGCAGGGTTTATGGCTACACCTTC
>TRBV16|many|TRBD1|TRBJ1-5
CASSHPQQGFSNQPQHF
TGTGCCAGCAGCCATCCCCAACAGGGGTTTAGCAATCAGCCCCAGCATTTT
>TRBV29-1|many|.|TRBJ2-3
CSVAGSTDTQYF
TGCAGCGTCGCCGGGAGCACAGATACGCAGTATTTT
>TRBV2|many|.|TRBJ1-1
CASIMTQPTAEAFF
TGTGCCAGCATTATGACACAGCCCACTGCTGAAGCTTTCTTT
>TRBV5-5|many|.|TRBJ2-1
CASSFLTGHYNEQFF
TGTGCCAGCAGCTTTTTGACAGGCCACTACAATGAGCAGTTCTTC
>TRBV19|many|TRBD1|TRBJ2-7
CASTTGGSTYEQYF
TGTGCCAGTACAACAGGGGGATCTACCTACGAGCAGTACTTC
>TRBV9|.|.|TRBJ2-1
CASSVGASSDNEQFF
TGTGCCAGCAGCGTAGGGGCTAGCTCTGACAATGAGCAGTTCTTC
>TRBV7-3|.|TRBD2|TRBJ2-7
CASSLGGLASEQYF
TGTGCCAGCAGCTTAGGGGGACTAGCGAGCGAGCAGTACTTC
>TRBV6-5|many|.|TRBJ2-1
CASSYSTSYNEQFF
TGTGCCAGCAGTTACTCTACTTCCTACAATGAGCAGTTCTTC
>TRBV28|many|.|TRBJ2-7
CASRRQATSYEQYF
TGTGCCAGCAGAAGACAGGCTACTTCCTACGAGCAGTACTTC
>TRBV7-3|many|.|TRBJ2-5
CASSFDGTGAQYF
TGTGCCAGCAGCTTTGATGGGACGGGGGCCCAGTACTTC
>TRBV20-1|.|TRBD2|TRBJ2-1
CSASAGGPGNEQFF
TGCAGTGCATCAGCGGGAGGGCCGGGAAATGAGCAGTTCTTC
>TRBV10-3|many|TRBD1|TRBJ2-5
CAISDFGTAQETQYF
TGTGCCATCAGTGACTTCGGGACAGCGCAAGAGACCCAGTACTTC
>TRBV11-3|many|.|TRBJ2-1
CASSLEGAEEQFF
TGTGCCAGCAGCTTGGAAGGGGCTGAAGAGCAGTTCTTC
>TRBV5-5|many|TRBD2|TRBJ2-5
CASSLAALAAVETQYF
TGTGCCAGCAGCTTGGCCGCGCTAGCGGCGGTGGAGACCCAGTACTTC
>TRBV2|.|.|TRBJ1-6
CASKQDNSPLHF
TGTGCCAGCAAGCAGGATAATTCACCCCTCCACTTT